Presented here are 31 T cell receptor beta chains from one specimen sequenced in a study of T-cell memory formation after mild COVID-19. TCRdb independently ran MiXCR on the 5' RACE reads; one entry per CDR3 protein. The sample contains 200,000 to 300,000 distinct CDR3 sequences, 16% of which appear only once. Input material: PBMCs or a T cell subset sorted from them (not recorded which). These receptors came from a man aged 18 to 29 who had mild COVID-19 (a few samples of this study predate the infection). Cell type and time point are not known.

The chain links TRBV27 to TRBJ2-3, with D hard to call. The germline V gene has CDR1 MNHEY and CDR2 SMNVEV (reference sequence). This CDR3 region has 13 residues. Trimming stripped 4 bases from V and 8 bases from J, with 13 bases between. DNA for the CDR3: TGTGCCAGCAGTTCTGGATTTGCATTTACGCAGTATTTT. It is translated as CASSSGFAFTQYF.

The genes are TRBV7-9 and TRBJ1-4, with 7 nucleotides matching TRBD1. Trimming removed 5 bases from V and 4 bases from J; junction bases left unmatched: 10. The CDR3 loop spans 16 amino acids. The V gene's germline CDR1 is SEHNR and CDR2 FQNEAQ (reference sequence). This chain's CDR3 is CASSPGQGGINEKLFF. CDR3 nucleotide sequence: TGTGCCAGCAGCCCAGGGCAGGGGGGCATTAATGAAAAACTGTTTTTT.

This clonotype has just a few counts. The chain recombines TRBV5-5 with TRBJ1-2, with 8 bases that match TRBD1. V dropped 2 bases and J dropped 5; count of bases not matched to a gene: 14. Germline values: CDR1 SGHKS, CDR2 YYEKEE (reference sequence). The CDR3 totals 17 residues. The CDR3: CASSFRDRNTGGYGYTF. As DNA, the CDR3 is TGTGCCAGCAGCTTCCGGGACAGGAACACTGGGGGGTATGGCTACACCTTC.

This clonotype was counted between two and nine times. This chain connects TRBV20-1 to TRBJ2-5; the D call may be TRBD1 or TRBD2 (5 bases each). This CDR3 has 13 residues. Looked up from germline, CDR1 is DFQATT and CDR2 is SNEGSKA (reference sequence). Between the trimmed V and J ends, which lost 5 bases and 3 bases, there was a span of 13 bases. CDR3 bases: TGCAGTGCTTCGGCAGGGAGAGAAGAGACCCAGTACTTC. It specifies CSASAGREETQYF.

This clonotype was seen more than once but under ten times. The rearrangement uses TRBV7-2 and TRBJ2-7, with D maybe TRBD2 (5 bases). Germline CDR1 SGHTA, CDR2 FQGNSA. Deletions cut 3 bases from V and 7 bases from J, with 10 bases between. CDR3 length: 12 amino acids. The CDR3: CASSLTLAEQYF. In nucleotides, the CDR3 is TGTGCCAGCAGCTTGACCTTAGCGGAGCAGTACTTC.

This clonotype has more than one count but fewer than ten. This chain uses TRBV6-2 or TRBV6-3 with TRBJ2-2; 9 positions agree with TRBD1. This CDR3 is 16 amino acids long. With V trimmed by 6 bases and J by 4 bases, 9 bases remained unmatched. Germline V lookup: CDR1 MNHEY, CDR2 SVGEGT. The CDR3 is CASSDGHRGRTGELFF. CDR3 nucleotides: TGTGCCAGCAGCGACGGCCACAGGGGGCGCACCGGGGAGCTGTTTTTT.

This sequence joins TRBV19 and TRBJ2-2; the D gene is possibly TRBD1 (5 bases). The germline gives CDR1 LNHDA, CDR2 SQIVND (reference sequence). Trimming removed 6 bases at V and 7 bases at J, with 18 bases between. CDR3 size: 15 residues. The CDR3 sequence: CASSPQEWGSGELFF. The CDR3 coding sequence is TGTGCCAGTAGCCCACAGGAGTGGGGAAGCGGGGAGCTGTTTTTT.

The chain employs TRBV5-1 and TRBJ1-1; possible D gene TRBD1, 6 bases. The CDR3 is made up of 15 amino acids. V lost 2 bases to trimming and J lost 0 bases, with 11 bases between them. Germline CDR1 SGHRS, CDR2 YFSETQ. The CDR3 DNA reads TGCGCCAGCAGCTTACAGGGAGCTCTGAACACTGAAGCTTTCTTT. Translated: CASSLQGALNTEAFF.

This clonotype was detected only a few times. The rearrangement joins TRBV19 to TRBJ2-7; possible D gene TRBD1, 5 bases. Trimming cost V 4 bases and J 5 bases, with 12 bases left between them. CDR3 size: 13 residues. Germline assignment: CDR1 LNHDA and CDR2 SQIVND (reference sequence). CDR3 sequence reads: CASSTKGAHEQYF. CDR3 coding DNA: TGTGCCAGTAGTACCAAAGGGGCTCACGAGCAGTACTTC.

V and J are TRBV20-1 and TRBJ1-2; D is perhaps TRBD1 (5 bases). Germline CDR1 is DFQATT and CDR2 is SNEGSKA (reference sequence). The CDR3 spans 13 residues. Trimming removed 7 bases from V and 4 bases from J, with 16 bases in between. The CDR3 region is CSVAVSGAYGYTF. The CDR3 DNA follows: TGCAGTGTGGCGGTCTCCGGGGCCTATGGCTACACCTTC.

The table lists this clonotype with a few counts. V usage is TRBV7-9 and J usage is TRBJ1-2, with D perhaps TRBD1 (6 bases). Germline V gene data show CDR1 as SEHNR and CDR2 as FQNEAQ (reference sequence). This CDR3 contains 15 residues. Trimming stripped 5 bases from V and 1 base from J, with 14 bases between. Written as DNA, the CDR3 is TGTGCCAGCAGCCCTGCGGGCAGGGGTAACTATGGCTACACCTTC. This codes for CASSPAGRGNYGYTF.

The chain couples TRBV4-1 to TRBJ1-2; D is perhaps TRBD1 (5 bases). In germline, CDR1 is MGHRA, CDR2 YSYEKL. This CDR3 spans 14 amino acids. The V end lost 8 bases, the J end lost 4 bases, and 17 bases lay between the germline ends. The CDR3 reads CASQPLGTGYGYTF. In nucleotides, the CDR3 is TGCGCCAGCCAGCCATTGGGTACAGGCTATGGCTACACCTTC.

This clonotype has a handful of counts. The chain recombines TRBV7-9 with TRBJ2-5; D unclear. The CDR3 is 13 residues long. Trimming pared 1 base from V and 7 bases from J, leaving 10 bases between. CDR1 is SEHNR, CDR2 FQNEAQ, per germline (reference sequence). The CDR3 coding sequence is TGTGCCAGCAGCTTAGTCCAATTAGGGACCCAGTACTTC. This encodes CASSLVQLGTQYF.

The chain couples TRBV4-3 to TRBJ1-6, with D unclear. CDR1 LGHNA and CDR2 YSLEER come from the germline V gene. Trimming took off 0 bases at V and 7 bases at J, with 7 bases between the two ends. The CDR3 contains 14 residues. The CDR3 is CASSQDFGNSPLHF. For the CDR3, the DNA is TGCGCCAGCAGCCAAGACTTCGGGAATTCACCCCTCCACTTT.

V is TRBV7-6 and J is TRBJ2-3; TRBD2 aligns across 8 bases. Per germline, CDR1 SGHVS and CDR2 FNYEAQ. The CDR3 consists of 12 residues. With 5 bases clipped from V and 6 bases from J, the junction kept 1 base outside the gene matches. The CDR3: CASSASGDTQYF. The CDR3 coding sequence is TGTGCCAGCAGCGCTAGCGGGGATACGCAGTATTTT.

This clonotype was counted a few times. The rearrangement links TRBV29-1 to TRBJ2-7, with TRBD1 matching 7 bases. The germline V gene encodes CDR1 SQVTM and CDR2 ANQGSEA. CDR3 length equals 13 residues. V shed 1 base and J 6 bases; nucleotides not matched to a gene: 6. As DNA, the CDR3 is TGCAGCGTTGAAGCGACAGGGTTCGGCGAGCAGTACTTC. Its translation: CSVEATGFGEQYF.

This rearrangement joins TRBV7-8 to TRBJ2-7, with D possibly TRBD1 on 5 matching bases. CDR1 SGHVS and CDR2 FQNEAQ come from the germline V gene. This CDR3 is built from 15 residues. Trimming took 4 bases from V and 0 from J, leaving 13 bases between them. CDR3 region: CASSSLWTPSYEQYV. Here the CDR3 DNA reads TGTGCCAGCAGCTCTCTTTGGACACCCTCCTACGAGCAGTACGTC.

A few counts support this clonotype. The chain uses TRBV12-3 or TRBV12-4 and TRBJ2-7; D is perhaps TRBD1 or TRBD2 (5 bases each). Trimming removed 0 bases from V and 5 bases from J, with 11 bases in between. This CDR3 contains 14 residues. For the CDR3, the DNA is TGTGCCAGCAGTTTAGCTGGGACCCCTGACGAGCAGTACGTC. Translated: CASSLAGTPDEQYV.

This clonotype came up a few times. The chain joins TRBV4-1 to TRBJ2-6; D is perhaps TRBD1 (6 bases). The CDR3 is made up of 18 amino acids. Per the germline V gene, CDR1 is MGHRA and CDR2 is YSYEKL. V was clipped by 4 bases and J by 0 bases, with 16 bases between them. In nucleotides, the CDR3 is TGCGCCAGCAGCCGAGGAACAGGGATGGTCTCTGGGGCCAACGTCCTGACTTTC. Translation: CASSRGTGMVSGANVLTF.

In nucleotides, the CDR3 is TGCGCCAGCAGCTTGTCGTCAGGGGGCTACGATGGCTACACCTTC. Translation: CASSLSSGGYDGYTF. This chain connects TRBV5-1 to TRBJ1-2; the match to TRBD1 covers 8 bases. The V segment lost 1 base and the J segment 6 bases; nucleotides outside the gene matches: 8. The CDR3 spans 15 residues. CDR1 is SGHRS and CDR2 is YFSETQ in the germline V gene.

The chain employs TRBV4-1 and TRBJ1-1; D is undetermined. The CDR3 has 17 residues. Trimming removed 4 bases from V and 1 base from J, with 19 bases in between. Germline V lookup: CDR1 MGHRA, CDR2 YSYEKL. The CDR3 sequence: CASSPLWKRDRNTEAFF. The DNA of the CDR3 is TGCGCCAGCAGCCCCCTATGGAAACGGGATAGGAACACTGAAGCTTTCTTT.

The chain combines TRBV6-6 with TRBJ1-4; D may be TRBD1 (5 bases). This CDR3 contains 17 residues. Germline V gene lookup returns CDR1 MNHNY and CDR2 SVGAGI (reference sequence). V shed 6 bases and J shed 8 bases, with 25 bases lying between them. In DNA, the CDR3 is TGTGCCAGCAGCCTTCCTAGCCCCCCCCAGCGGGGCGAAAAACTGTTTTTT. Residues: CASSLPSPPQRGEKLFF.

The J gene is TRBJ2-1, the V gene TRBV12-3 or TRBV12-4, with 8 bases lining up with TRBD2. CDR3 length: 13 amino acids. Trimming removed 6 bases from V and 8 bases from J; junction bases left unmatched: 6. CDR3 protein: CASSRGGWDEQFF. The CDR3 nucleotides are TGTGCCAGCAGCCGGGGGGGTTGGGATGAGCAGTTCTTC.

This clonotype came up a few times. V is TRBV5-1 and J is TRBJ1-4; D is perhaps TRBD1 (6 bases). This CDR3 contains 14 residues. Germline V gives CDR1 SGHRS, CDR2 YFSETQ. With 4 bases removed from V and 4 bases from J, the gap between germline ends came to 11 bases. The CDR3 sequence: CASSPGQFNEKLFF. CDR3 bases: TGCGCCAGCAGCCCCGGACAGTTTAATGAAAAACTGTTTTTT.

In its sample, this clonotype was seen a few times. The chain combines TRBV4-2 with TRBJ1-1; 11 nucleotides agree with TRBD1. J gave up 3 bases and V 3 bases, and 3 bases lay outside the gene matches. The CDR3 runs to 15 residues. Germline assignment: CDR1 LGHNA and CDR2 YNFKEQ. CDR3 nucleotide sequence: TGTGCCAGCAGCCAGGACAGGGGGCCTGACACTGAAGCTTTCTTT. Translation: CASSQDRGPDTEAFF.

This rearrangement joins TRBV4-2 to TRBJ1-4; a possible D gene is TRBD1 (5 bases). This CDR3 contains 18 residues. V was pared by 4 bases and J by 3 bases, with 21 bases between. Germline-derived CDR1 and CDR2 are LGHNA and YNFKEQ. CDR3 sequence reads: CASSPRGARWDANEKLFF. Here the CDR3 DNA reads TGTGCCAGCAGCCCTAGAGGCGCCCGGTGGGACGCTAATGAAAAACTGTTTTTT.

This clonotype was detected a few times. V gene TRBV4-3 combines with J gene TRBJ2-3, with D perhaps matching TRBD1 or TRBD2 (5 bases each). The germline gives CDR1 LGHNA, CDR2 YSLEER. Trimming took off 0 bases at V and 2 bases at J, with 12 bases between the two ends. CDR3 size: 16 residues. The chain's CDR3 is CASSQEGRADTDTQYF. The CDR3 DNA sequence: TGCGCCAGCAGCCAAGAGGGGCGGGCGGACACAGATACGCAGTATTTT.

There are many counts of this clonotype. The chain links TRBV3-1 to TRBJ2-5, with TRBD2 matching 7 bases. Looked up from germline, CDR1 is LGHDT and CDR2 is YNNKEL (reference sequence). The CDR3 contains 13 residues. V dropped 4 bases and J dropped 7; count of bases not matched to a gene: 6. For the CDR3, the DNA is TGTGCCAGCAGCCCCACCGGGGAGGGGACCCAGTACTTC. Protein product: CASSPTGEGTQYF.

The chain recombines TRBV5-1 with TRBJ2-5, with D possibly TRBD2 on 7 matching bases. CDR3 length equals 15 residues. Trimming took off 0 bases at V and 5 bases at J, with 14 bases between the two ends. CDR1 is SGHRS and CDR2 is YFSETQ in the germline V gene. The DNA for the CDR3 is TGCGCCAGCAGCTTGGTCGGGGGGCCCTTGGAGACCCAGTACTTC. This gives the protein CASSLVGGPLETQYF.

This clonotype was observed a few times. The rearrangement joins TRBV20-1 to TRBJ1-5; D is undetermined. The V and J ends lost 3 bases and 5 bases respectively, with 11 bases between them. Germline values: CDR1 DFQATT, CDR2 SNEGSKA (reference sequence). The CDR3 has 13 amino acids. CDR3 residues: CSASSGLDQPQHF. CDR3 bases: TGCAGTGCTAGTTCGGGGTTGGATCAGCCCCAGCATTTT.

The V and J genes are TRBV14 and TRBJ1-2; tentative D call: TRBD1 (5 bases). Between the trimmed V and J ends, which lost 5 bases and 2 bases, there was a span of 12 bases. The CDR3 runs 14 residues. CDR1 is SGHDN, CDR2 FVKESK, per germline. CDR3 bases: TGTGCCAGCAGCTCCCTGACAGCAAACTATGGCTACACCTTC. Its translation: CASSSLTANYGYTF.